The next 23 T cell receptor beta chains were all read from a single sample in a study of OX40 agonist ivuxolimab in advanced cancers. The table came from immunoSEQ multiplex PCR; TCRdb's copy has only in-frame clones and leaves some out. This repertoire shows 43,000 or so clones, 70% to 90% found once; its top ten account for approximately 10%. The sample in question was CD4+ or CD8+ T cells sorted from blood, obtained in a trial of the OX40 agonist ivuxolimab. Every receptor here comes from an adult with an advanced solid tumor such as melanoma, head and neck, liver or kidney cancer.

This chain uses TRBV6-4 with TRBJ1-1; 9 bases align to TRBD1. Per germline, CDR1 MRHNA and CDR2 SNTAGT. The CDR3 runs to 15 residues. The V and J ends lost 5 bases and 8 bases, in that order; junction bases with no gene match: 12. The chain's CDR3 is CASSPRTGAYREAFF. DNA for the CDR3: TGTGCCAGCAGTCCCCGGACAGGGGCCTACAGGGAAGCTTTCTTT.

This chain connects TRBV7-2 to TRBJ2-7, with D tentatively TRBD2 (5 bases). Trimming removed 5 bases from V and 0 bases from J, with 11 bases in between. Germline V gene data show CDR1 as SGHTA and CDR2 as FQGNSA. The CDR3 contains 14 residues. The CDR3 loop reads CASSPPGSSYEQYF. CDR3 sequence (DNA): TGTGCCAGCAGCCCTCCGGGGAGCTCCTACGAGCAGTACTTC.

The J gene is TRBJ1-1, the V gene TRBV28; 7 bases line up with TRBD1. Germline V gene lookup returns CDR1 MDHEN and CDR2 SYDVKM. J lost 0 bases, V lost 5 bases, and 3 bases had no gene match. The CDR3 has 14 residues. The CDR3 sequence: CASSLTGLNTEAFF. CDR3 nucleotides: TGTGCCAGCAGTCTGACAGGGTTGAACACTGAAGCTTTCTTT. Full variable domain (missing parts from reference TRBV28 and TRBJ1-1): DVKVTQSSRYLVKRTGEKVFLECVQDMDHENMFWYRQDPGLGLRLIYFSYDVKMKEKGDIPEGYSVSREKKERFSLILESASTNQTSMYLCASSLTGLNTEAFFGQGTRLTVV.

This clone was found once. The rearrangement joins TRBV7-2 to TRBJ2-5; the match to TRBD1 covers 8 bases. The last part of the DNA fits TRBJ2-7 better; the J call may be wrong. The length of the CDR3 is 16 residues. The germline V gene encodes CDR1 SGHTA and CDR2 FQGNSA. This CDR3 reads CASSLDLGTGSYEQYF. The DNA for the CDR3 is TGTGCCAGCAGCTTAGACCTTGGGACAGGTAGCTACGAGCAGTACTTC.

This chain connects TRBV5-8 to TRBJ2-3; no clear D. The CDR3 covers 10 residues. Trimming removed 1 base at V and 7 bases at J, with 1 base between. Germline assignment: CDR1 SGHTS and CDR2 YDEGEE. DNA for the CDR3: TGTGCCAGCAGCTTGAATACGCAGTATTTT. This sequence encodes CASSLNTQYF.

The chain combines TRBV7-6 with TRBJ2-7; 7 positions agree with TRBD2. CDR3 size: 13 residues. CDR1 and CDR2 (germline): SGHVS, FNYEAQ. V lost 3 bases, J lost 4 bases, and 3 bases stayed unmatched. CDR3 nucleotides: TGTGCCAGCAGCTTCGGGGGGAAGTACGAGCAGTACTTC. Protein product: CASSFGGKYEQYF.

The chain recombines TRBV9 with TRBJ1-1; the D is unclear. V lost 3 bases to trimming and J lost 4 bases, with 16 bases between them. Germline V gives CDR1 SGDLS, CDR2 YYNGEE. The CDR3 is 15 amino acids. CDR3 nucleotide sequence: TGTGCCAGCAGCGCTCGAGTTTCAAAATCCACTGAAGCTTTCTTT. This sequence encodes CASSARVSKSTEAFF.

This chain links TRBV13 with TRBJ1-4; 9 nucleotides agree with TRBD1. The CDR3 loop spans 15 amino acids. With V trimmed by 0 bases and J by 10 bases, 6 bases remained unmatched. Germline CDR1 and CDR2: PRHDT and FYEKMQ (reference sequence). The CDR3 here is CASSLGGQGVGKLFF. The CDR3 nucleotides are TGTGCCAGCAGCTTAGGGGGACAGGGAGTTGGAAAACTGTTTTTT. Combining the CDR3 with reference TRBV13 and TRBJ1-4 gives the whole variable domain AAGVIQSPRHLIKEKRETATLKCYPIPRHDTVYWYQQGPGQDPQFLISFYEKMQSDKGSIPDRFSAQQFSDYHSELNMSSLELGDSALYFCASSLGGQGVGKLFFGSGTQLSVL.

The chain is built from TRBV27 and TRBJ1-1; D might be TRBD1 (5 bases). This CDR3 has 15 amino acids. Trimming left V 4 bases short and J 3 bases short, with 15 bases between. Germline V gene sequence: CDR1 MNHEY, CDR2 SMNVEV (reference sequence). CDR3 sequence (DNA): TGTGCCAGCAGTTCTCGGGACGGGAGGGACACTGAAGCTTTCTTT. This translates into CASSSRDGRDTEAFF.

The chain couples TRBV5-8 to TRBJ2-5; D possibly corresponds to TRBD1 (6 bases). Trimming removed 8 bases from V and 10 bases from J, with 21 bases in between. The germline V gene has CDR1 SGHTS and CDR2 YDEGEE. This CDR3 spans 13 amino acids. Here the CDR3 reads CARDSGPRGGQYF. The DNA for the CDR3 is TGTGCCAGAGACTCGGGCCCGAGAGGGGGCCAGTACTTC.

V usage is TRBV19 and J usage is TRBJ2-1, with 10 positions matching TRBD2. Germline CDR1 LNHDA, CDR2 SQIVND (reference sequence). The V and J ends lost 3 bases and 3 bases, in that order; junction bases with no gene match: 5. CDR3 size: 16 residues. The CDR3 protein is CASSMSGTSVYNEQFF. CDR3 nucleotide sequence: TGTGCCAGTAGTATGAGCGGGACTAGCGTCTACAATGAGCAGTTCTTC.

The chain combines TRBV27 with TRBJ2-3; D might be TRBD1 or TRBD2, each matching 5 bases. V was pared by 5 bases and J by 9 bases, with 12 bases between. CDR1 MNHEY and CDR2 SMNVEV come from the germline V gene (reference sequence). The CDR3 spans 12 residues. The DNA for the CDR3 is TGTGCCAGCAGTATACCCTGGGACACGCAGTATTTT. Protein sequence: CASSIPWDTQYF.

The chain recombines TRBV7-9 with TRBJ2-7, with 8 bases identical to TRBD2. CDR1 and CDR2 from the germline V gene are SEHNR and FQNEAQ (reference sequence). CDR3 size: 16 residues. V gave up 5 bases and J gave up 3 bases; unmatched junction bases: 12. The CDR3 DNA sequence: TGTGCCAGCAGCCCTACGGGGGGGGATCACCTCTACGAGCAGTACTTC. Protein sequence: CASSPTGGDHLYEQYF.

Regarding this clone: At one boundary the junction diverges from the germline segment, which might be a read error. The V and J genes are TRBV2 and TRBJ2-7; TRBD1 matches 7 bases. The germline CDR1 and CDR2 sequences are SNHLY and FYNNEI. The CDR3 contains 10 residues. CDR3 in DNA: TGTGCCACACGCTTACAGGGGCTCGGCTTC. Translated: CATRLQGLGF. Full variable domain (missing parts from reference TRBV2 and TRBJ2-7): EPEVTQTPSHQVTQMGQEVILRCVPISNHLYFYWYRQILGQKVEFLVSFYNNEISEKSEIFDDQFSVERPDGSNFTLKIRSTKLEDSAMYFCATRLQGLGFGPGTRLTVT.

This clone was detected a few times. This chain uses TRBV5-4 with TRBJ2-3, with 8 bases aligning to TRBD2. CDR3 length equals 17 residues. Trimming cost V 4 bases and J 3 bases; bases outside gene matches: 13. Per germline, CDR1 SGHNT and CDR2 YYREEE (reference sequence). The CDR3 protein is CASSLAGQRGSTDTQYF. The DNA of the CDR3 is TGTGCCAGCAGCCTAGCGGGTCAACGGGGGTCGACAGATACGCAGTATTTT.

The gene calls are TRBV4-2 and TRBJ2-5; 9 bases match TRBD2. From germline, CDR1 is LGHNA and CDR2 YNFKEQ. The ends lost 5 bases at V and 1 base at J; junction bases unmatched: 5. The CDR3 is 15 residues long. In DNA, the CDR3 is TGTGCCAGCAGCGTAGCGGGGGTACCCCAAGAGACCCAGTACTTC. It translates to CASSVAGVPQETQYF.

The chain carries TRBV2 and TRBJ1-2, with D unclear. V lost 7 bases, J lost 2 bases, and 11 bases lay in between. Germline-derived CDR1 and CDR2 are SNHLY and FYNNEI. The CDR3 has 13 amino acids. CDR3 DNA sequence: TGTGCCAGCAACCCGCGAGGCAACTATGGCTACACCTTC. This gives the protein CASNPRGNYGYTF.

V is TRBV30 and J is TRBJ1-1; tentatively, D is TRBD1 (6 bases). Trimming removed 2 bases at V and 3 bases at J, with 10 bases between. The CDR3 runs 13 residues. Germline loops: CDR1 GTSNPN, CDR2 SVGIG (reference sequence). The CDR3 sequence is CAWSLGGHTEAFF. The CDR3 nucleotides read TGTGCCTGGAGTCTTGGGGGGCACACTGAAGCTTTCTTT. The entire variable domain, with the rest obtained from reference TRBV30 and TRBJ1-1, is as follows: SQTIHQWPATLVQPVGSPLSLECTVEGTSNPNLYWYRQAAGRGLQLLFYSVGIGQISSEVPQNLSASRPQDRQFILSSKKLLLSDSGFYLCAWSLGGHTEAFFGQGTRLTVV.

By frequency in the sample, this clone is medium-sized. The chain combines TRBV18 with TRBJ2-7, with D perhaps matching TRBD1 (6 bases). Deletions cut 8 bases from V and 3 bases from J, with 11 bases between. From germline, CDR1 is KGHSH and CDR2 LQKENI. There are 12 residues in the CDR3. The CDR3 sequence: CASKTGNYEQYF. The CDR3 DNA follows: TGTGCCAGCAAAACAGGGAACTACGAGCAGTACTTC.

The V gene is TRBV7-2, the J gene TRBJ2-1; D unresolved. The germline V gene encodes CDR1 SGHTA and CDR2 FQGNSA. The CDR3 extends over 8 amino acids. Trimming took 11 bases from V and 8 from J, leaving 4 bases between them. As DNA, the CDR3 is TGTGCCTCTCATGAGCAGTTCTTC. Residues: CASHEQFF.

The V and J genes are TRBV5-4 and TRBJ2-1; 7 bases align to TRBD2. Per the germline V gene, CDR1 is SGHNT and CDR2 is YYREEE (reference sequence). Germline trimming cut 4 bases from V and 8 bases from J; bases unmatched to any gene: 15. The CDR3 extends over 16 amino acids. The CDR3 loop reads CASSDTEREVGDEQFF. As DNA, the CDR3 is TGTGCCAGCAGCGATACCGAGCGGGAAGTTGGCGATGAGCAGTTCTTC.

This clone qualifies as medium-sized. CDR3: CASSQGPLNLGAFF. CDR3 nucleotides: TGTGCCAGCAGCCAGGGACCTCTTAACCTCGGAGCTTTCTTT. The chain employs TRBV7-9 and TRBJ1-1, with D possibly matching TRBD1 (5 bases). Trimming left V 5 bases short and J 10 bases short, with 20 bases between. CDR1 and CDR2 from the germline V gene are SEHNR and FQNEAQ (reference sequence). This CDR3 has 14 residues.

The chain carries TRBV7-9 and TRBJ2-1, with D possibly being TRBD1 or TRBD2 (5 bases each). The CDR3 sequence is 14 residues long. The germline gives CDR1 SEHNR, CDR2 FQNEAQ (reference sequence). Between the trimmed V and J ends, which lost 4 bases and 6 bases, there was a span of 13 bases. CDR3 coding DNA: TGTGCCAGCAGCTCCCGGGACCCCGGCAATGAGCAGTTCTTC. Its translation: CASSSRDPGNEQFF.